These 18 T cell receptor beta chains were sequenced from one sample in a study of blood T cell repertoires in COVID-19. The data were produced by immunoSEQ multiplex PCR, yet TCRdb's version contains in-frame clones alone and is incomplete. The table shows roughly 190,000 clones, with about three quarters occurring only once. Sequencing was done on a sample of peripheral blood. The receptor set was obtained from a woman between 50 and 59 years old with active or convalescent COVID-19.

The DNA of the CDR3 is TGTGCCAGCAGCTTAGCGGGTGGCACAGGGTGGCTGGCTAATGAAAAACTGTTTTTT. Translating it yields CASSLAGGTGWLANEKLFF. The chain links TRBV11-2 to TRBJ1-4; tentatively, D is TRBD1 (6 bases). CDR1 and CDR2 (germline): SGHAT, FQNNGV. The CDR3 spans 19 residues. V lost 1 base to trimming and J lost 3 bases, with 21 bases between them.

CDR3 in amino acids: CSGILQGRTDTQYF. The CDR3 DNA reads TGCAGCGGCATTTTGCAGGGTCGAACAGATACGCAGTATTTT. The chain carries TRBV29-1 and TRBJ2-3, with a tentative D call TRBD1 (5 bases). The ends were cut back, 7 bases at V and 3 bases at J, with 17 bases in the middle. From germline, CDR1 is SQVTM and CDR2 ANQGSEA. The CDR3 extends over 14 amino acids.

V usage is TRBV10-3 and J usage is TRBJ1-1, with a weak D call TRBD1 (6 bases). Looked up from germline, CDR1 is ENHRY and CDR2 is SYGVKD. The V end lost 7 bases, the J end lost 1 base, and 10 bases lay between the germline ends. The CDR3 runs to 13 residues. The DNA for the CDR3 is TGTGCCATCACCGGGGACACGAACACTGAAGCTTTCTTT. It is translated as CAITGDTNTEAFF.

This chain links TRBV3-1 (or the pseudogene TRBV3-2) with TRBJ1-2; TRBD1 is a possible D gene (5 bases). The CDR3 length is 14 residues. CDR1 and CDR2 (germline): LGHDT, YNNKEL (reference sequence). Deletions cut 0 bases from V and 8 bases from J, with 13 bases between. The CDR3 sequence: CASSQDARVPGYTF. CDR3 bases: TGTGCCAGCAGCCAAGATGCCAGGGTACCCGGCTACACCTTC.

The chain joins TRBV5-6 to TRBJ2-1; D possibly corresponds to TRBD2 (5 bases). Trimming shortened V by 4 bases and J by 15 bases, and 17 bases separated the two germline ends. The V gene's germline CDR1 is SGHDT and CDR2 YYEEEE. This CDR3 has 12 amino acids. In nucleotides, the CDR3 is TGTGCCAGCAGCGTACTAACTAGTCTCCTGTTCTTC. Its translation: CASSVLTSLLFF.

V and J are TRBV7-3 and TRBJ2-1, with TRBD2 matching over 13 bases. The germline V gene has CDR1 SGHTA and CDR2 FQGTGA. The CDR3 consists of 16 residues. V shed 5 bases, J shed 10 bases, and the junction held 11 bases outside the gene matches. CDR3 DNA sequence: TGTGCCAGCAGCCTCGGACTAGCGGGAGCGGTCGGGGAGCAGTTCTTC. Residues: CASSLGLAGAVGEQFF. The complete variable domain, with remaining parts taken from reference TRBV7-3 and TRBJ2-1, reads GAGVSQTPSNKVTEKGKYVELRCDPISGHTALYWYRQSLGQGPEFLIYFQGTGAADDSGLPNDRFFAVRPEGSVSTLKIQRTERGDSAVYLCASSLGLAGAVGEQFFGPGTRLTVL.

V and J are TRBV7-2 and TRBJ2-2, with 8 bases aligning to TRBD1. The CDR3 contains 15 residues. The J segment lost 2 bases and the V segment lost 5 bases, leaving 4 bases of the junction unmatched. CDR1 is SGHTA and CDR2 is FQGNSA in the germline V gene. CDR3 DNA: TGTGCCAGCAGCGTACAGGGGGGTAACACCGGGGAGCTGTTTTTT. As protein: CASSVQGGNTGELFF.

The chain employs TRBV9 and TRBJ2-1; 12 nucleotides line up with TRBD2. Germline V gives CDR1 SGDLS, CDR2 YYNGEE. Unmatched junction bases numbered 2, after V lost 3 bases and J lost 4 bases. The CDR3 is made up of 15 amino acids. CDR3 loop: CASSDTSGRYNEQFF. CDR3 in DNA: TGTGCCAGCAGCGATACTAGCGGGAGGTACAATGAGCAGTTCTTC. The full variable domain, its missing parts supplied by reference TRBV9 and TRBJ2-1, is DSGVTQTPKHLITATGQRVTLRCSPRSGDLSVYWYQQSLDQGLQFLIQYYNGEERAKGNILERFSAQQFPDLHSELNLSSLELGDSALYFCASSDTSGRYNEQFFGPGTRLTVL.

The chain employs TRBV10-2 and TRBJ1-5; possible D gene TRBD1, 5 bases. The ends were cut back, 2 bases at V and 0 bases at J, with 8 bases in the middle. The CDR3 extends over 15 amino acids. From germline, CDR1 is WSHSY and CDR2 SAAADI. CDR3 nucleotides: TGCGCCAGCAGTGAGCCGGGACTTAGCAATCAGCCCCAGCATTTT. Translation: CASSEPGLSNQPQHF.

The chain combines TRBV29-1 with TRBJ1-1, with D perhaps matching TRBD1 (6 bases). With 4 bases removed from V and 3 bases from J, the gap between germline ends came to 21 bases. The germline CDR1 and CDR2 sequences are SQVTM and ANQGSEA. The CDR3 is 16 residues long. The CDR3, as DNA: TGCAGCGTTGCTCCCGGGGGGGCCGGTAGGGACACTGAAGCTTTCTTT. This encodes CSVAPGGAGRDTEAFF.

The chain joins TRBV6-1 to TRBJ2-3; 8 nucleotides match TRBD1. With 4 bases clipped from V and 0 bases from J, the junction kept 15 bases outside the gene matches. The CDR3 extends over 19 amino acids. Germline V gives CDR1 MNHNS, CDR2 SASEGT. CDR3 residues: CASSGPGQVFPASTDTQYF. The CDR3 DNA is TGTGCCAGCAGTGGACCGGGACAGGTTTTCCCGGCGAGCACAGATACGCAGTATTTT.

The chain has TRBV7-2 and TRBJ2-2, with 9 bases that match TRBD2. Trimming at V came to 1 base and at J to 3 bases, leaving 6 bases not matched to a gene. The CDR3 contains 17 residues. In germline, CDR1 is SGHTA, CDR2 FQGNSA. In DNA form, the CDR3 reads TGTGCCAGCAGCTTAGTCGCGACTAGCGGATACACCGGGGAGCTGTTTTTT. As protein: CASSLVATSGYTGELFF.

The CDR3 sequence: CASSKSYRDRTNGELFF. In DNA form, the CDR3 reads TGTGCCAGCAGCAAAAGTTATCGGGACAGGACTAACGGGGAGCTGTTTTTT. The V call is TRBV21-1, the J call TRBJ2-2; TRBD1 is taken as the D call from the table, unchecked against the DNA. TRBV21-1 is reported as a pseudogene. This CDR3 has 17 residues.

This clone was seen only a few times. The gene calls are TRBV7-2 and TRBJ2-5; 7 nucleotides line up with TRBD1. The CDR3 extends over 15 amino acids. The ends lost 5 bases at V and 5 bases at J; junction bases unmatched: 11. Germline CDR1 and CDR2: SGHTA and FQGNSA. The CDR3 DNA reads as TGTGCCAGCAGCCCAGACAGGGACCCGAGGGAGACCCAGTACTTC. Protein: CASSPDRDPRETQYF.

The chain links TRBV18 to TRBJ2-7, with 9 positions matching TRBD2. The CDR3 sequence is 15 residues long. CDR1 is KGHSH and CDR2 is LQKENI in the germline V gene. V lost 2 bases and J lost 2; bases outside the gene matches: 4. The CDR3 DNA sequence: TGTGCCAGCTCACCAGAGACTAGCGGCCCCTACGAGCAGTACTTC. Its protein is CASSPETSGPYEQYF.

The V call is TRBV7-8, the J call TRBJ2-3, with 9 bases fitting TRBD1. After removal of 1 base from V and 6 bases from J, the junction contained 5 bases not matched to a gene. The CDR3 contains 15 residues. Germline V lookup: CDR1 SGHVS, CDR2 FQNEAQ. Written as DNA, the CDR3 is TGTGCCAGCAGCTTAGACAGGGGGCGATATGATACGCAGTATTTT. Translating it yields CASSLDRGRYDTQYF.

In its sample, this clone was seen once. V usage is TRBV6-5 and J usage is TRBJ2-3, with D possibly being TRBD2 (5 bases). Per germline, CDR1 MNHEY and CDR2 SVGAGI. Trimming pared 0 bases from V and 6 bases from J, leaving 10 bases between. CDR3 length equals 14 residues. The CDR3 DNA reads TGTGCCAGCAGTTACTCTCCCGGGAAGGATACGCAGTATTTT. Translating it yields CASSYSPGKDTQYF.

The chain has TRBV7-2 and TRBJ2-2, with no clear D. Per the germline V gene, CDR1 is SGHTA and CDR2 is FQGNSA. Deletions cut 1 base from V and 1 base from J, with 10 bases between. The CDR3 sequence is 16 residues long. CDR3: CASSLVRRRNTGELFF. CDR3 coding DNA: TGTGCCAGCAGCTTAGTGAGGCGGAGGAACACCGGGGAGCTGTTTTTT.